This entry lists 23 T cell receptor beta chains sequenced from one sample in a study of T cells expressing NK-cell markers. Reanalyzing the 5' RACE reads, TCRdb keeps one entry per CDR3 protein, without DNA. The specimen's table records about 460,000 distinct CDR3 sequences. Sequenced material: blood T cells: a sorted CD56 or NKG2C T cell subset, CD4+ or CD8+ T cells, or bulk PBMC T cells (not recorded which). The receptors shown here come from a woman between 45 and 60 years old in good health.

The chain combines TRBV12-3 or TRBV12-4 with TRBJ2-1. This CDR3 spans 14 amino acids. CDR3 loop: CASSLFRTDNEQFF.

The chain uses TRBV5-1 and TRBJ2-5. Germline loops: CDR1 SGHRS, CDR2 YFSETQ. The length of the CDR3 is 14 residues. This CDR3 is CASSLLSRQETQYF.

The gene calls are TRBV24-1 and TRBJ2-2; lacking DNA, the TRBD1 call made by TCRdb goes unchecked. The CDR3 covers 17 residues. Germline loops: CDR1 KGHDR, CDR2 SFDVKD. CDR3: CATSDFYGGRGTGELFF.

The chain has TRBV4-1 and TRBJ1-4. Germline V gene sequence: CDR1 MGHRA, CDR2 YSYEKL. The CDR3 spans 13 residues. The CDR3 loop reads CASSGVVGEKLFF.

The genes are TRBV6-6 and TRBJ2-2; TCRdb calls TRBD1, which cannot be checked without DNA. CDR1 is MNHNY and CDR2 is SVGAGI in the germline V gene (reference sequence). The CDR3 loop spans 18 amino acids. CDR3 loop: CASSYFSGGAANTGELFF.

The rearrangement joins TRBV5-8 to TRBJ2-5; the TCRdb call, TRBD1, lacks DNA for checking. The CDR3 covers 15 residues. Germline-derived CDR1 and CDR2 are SGHTS and YDEGEE. The chain's CDR3 is CASSFGTGIAETQYF.

This sequence joins TRBV7-9 and TRBJ2-2; without DNA, the TCRdb call of TRBD2 cannot be checked. This CDR3 is 16 amino acids long. Germline CDR1 is SEHNR and CDR2 is FQNEAQ (reference sequence). CDR3 in amino acids: CASSSDTSANTGELFF.

The chain is built from TRBV6-5 and TRBJ2-1; TCRdb picks TRBD1, but there is no DNA to check that call. The CDR3 loop spans 12 amino acids. Germline loops: CDR1 MNHEY, CDR2 SVGAGI. CDR3 residues: CASSTRRGEQFF.

This chain links TRBV6-1 with TRBJ2-5; TCRdb's D gene call, TRBD1, goes unchecked for lack of DNA. This CDR3 is 16 amino acids long. Germline V gene lookup returns CDR1 MNHNS and CDR2 SASEGT. CDR3 sequence reads: CASSEGPGTRQETQYF.

The V call is TRBV7-3, the J call TRBJ2-1; TCRdb returns TRBD1, unconfirmable since there is no DNA. CDR1 is SGHTA, CDR2 FQGTGA, per germline. This CDR3 is 13 amino acids long. The CDR3 loop reads CASSLFGGTEQFF.

The gene calls are TRBV2 and TRBJ2-1. Germline assignment: CDR1 SNHLY and CDR2 FYNNEI. This CDR3 has 15 residues. CDR3 sequence: CASSEVYNVDNEQFF.

The V gene is TRBV7-2, the J gene TRBJ2-2; TCRdb outputs TRBD2, but without DNA this stays unchecked. Germline values: CDR1 SGHTA, CDR2 FQGNSA. This CDR3 has 16 residues. Here the CDR3 reads CASSSNSGKVSGELFF.

The genes are TRBV20-1 and TRBJ1-1; no DNA is available, so the TRBD1 call from TCRdb remains unchecked. CDR3 length: 16 residues. Germline loops: CDR1 DFQATT, CDR2 SNEGSKA (reference sequence). CDR3 sequence: CSARDPGQGRNTEAFF.

This chain joins TRBV4-1 and TRBJ2-3. The CDR3 consists of 16 residues. The germline CDR1 and CDR2 sequences are MGHRA and YSYEKL. CDR3 in amino acids: CASSQGVGLSTDTQYF.

The chain has TRBV18 and TRBJ2-5; the D call of TRBD2 rests on TCRdb alone, since no DNA is present to check it. The CDR3 length is 17 residues. Per the germline V gene, CDR1 is KGHSH and CDR2 is LQKENI. CDR3 sequence: CASSPRDPGRKVETQYF.

This chain joins TRBV4-1 and TRBJ2-2; TCRdb's D gene call, TRBD1, goes unchecked for lack of DNA. Germline V lookup: CDR1 MGHRA, CDR2 YSYEKL. The CDR3 is 19 amino acids. CDR3 loop: CASSQQVGGAALNTGELFF.

This chain joins TRBV5-6 and TRBJ1-1. This CDR3 region has 15 residues. Germline lookup yields CDR1 SGHDT and CDR2 YYEEEE. This CDR3 reads CAGMRRARKNTEAFF.

V is TRBV9 and J is TRBJ1-5; TCRdb returns TRBD1, unconfirmable since there is no DNA. The length of the CDR3 is 14 residues. CDR1 and CDR2 from the germline V gene are SGDLS and YYNGEE. CDR3 protein: CATTTGSNNQPQHF.

J is TRBJ2-7 and V is TRBV29-1; TCRdb outputs TRBD1, but without DNA this stays unchecked. Germline CDR1 reads SQVTM; CDR2 reads ANQGSEA. The CDR3 totals 13 residues. The CDR3 is CSVLFPGIHEQYF.

The V call is TRBV12-3 or TRBV12-4, the J call TRBJ2-1; as DNA is missing, the TRBD2 call by TCRdb cannot be tested. The CDR3 has 14 residues. CDR3 region: CASSSGAEGNEQFF.

The rearrangement links TRBV4-1 to TRBJ1-5; with no DNA, the TCRdb D assignment of TRBD1 cannot be verified. The CDR3 extends over 14 amino acids. The V gene's germline CDR1 is MGHRA and CDR2 YSYEKL. CDR3: CASSQNRGNQPQHF.

V and J are TRBV5-1 and TRBJ2-2; the TCRdb D gene call, TRBD2, has no DNA to confirm it. The germline V gene encodes CDR1 SGHRS and CDR2 YFSETQ. The CDR3 sequence is 15 residues long. The CDR3 region is CASSSQREPTGELFF.

The rearrangement uses TRBV19 and TRBJ2-1; TCRdb lists TRBD1, though no DNA is available to test this call. The CDR3 loop spans 16 amino acids. Looked up from germline, CDR1 is LNHDA and CDR2 is SQIVND (reference sequence). CDR3 residues: CASSPLGTGKGHEQFF.